Each of the 31 T cell receptor beta chains below was sequenced from the same sample in a study of breast tumors, draining lymph nodes, adjacent tissues (dated by TCRdb to 2016 to 2017). The axillary draining lymph nodes of breast cancer patients were the source of the lymph node samples. Library preparation was by multiplex PCR. The sequencer was an Illumina HiSeq 2000. TCRdb applied fastp at Q25 and MiXCR to the public reads, then kept only in-frame beta chains. For every CDR3 protein sequence, its rows merge into one entry that carries the most common genes and DNA. The sample table shows fewer than 200,000 distinct CDR3 sequences, and about 30% are seen once. The ten biggest clones cover approximately 4.2% of the sample. The sequenced sample consisted of axillary lymph node tissue. The source of these receptors is a female donor with breast cancer. Some clones in this sample may be carry-over from other donors' samples.

Many counts were recorded for this clonotype. The chain links TRBV20-1 to TRBJ2-7; D is uncertain. This CDR3 contains 11 residues. Trimming took off 3 bases at V and 2 bases at J, with 5 bases between the two ends. Germline CDR1 is DFQATT and CDR2 is SNEGSKA (reference sequence). CDR3 amino acids: CSASGPYEQYF. The DNA of the CDR3 is TGCAGTGCTAGCGGACCCTACGAGCAGTACTTC.

This clonotype was observed a handful of times. Being one base from a much bigger clone, this may be a read error. The gene calls are TRBV20-1 and TRBJ2-7; D is unclear. CDR1 is DFQATT and CDR2 is SNEGSKA in the germline V gene (reference sequence). This CDR3 contains 13 residues. CDR3: CSAPSRASYAQYF. The CDR3 bases are TGCAGTGCTCCCTCAAGGGCCTCCTACGCGCAGTACTTC.

On this clonotype itself: Being one base from a much bigger clone, this may be a read error. V is TRBV5-6 and J is TRBJ1-5; 8 bases match TRBD1. The length of the CDR3 is 15 residues. With V trimmed by 4 bases and J by 6 bases, 9 bases remained unmatched. Germline-derived CDR1 and CDR2 are SGHDT and YYEEEE. CDR3 bases: TGTGCCAGCAGCCCGGGACAGGCTTTGGGTCAGCCCCAGCATTTT. Residues: CASSPGQALGQPQHF.

This clonotype was counted at least ten times. V and J are TRBV7-3 and TRBJ2-1, with D uncertain. Trimming cost V 0 bases and J 4 bases, with 13 bases left between them. Germline CDR1 reads SGHTA; CDR2 reads FQGTGA. The CDR3 is made up of 16 amino acids. CDR3 in amino acids: CASSLTGGELYNEQFF. DNA of the CDR3: TGTGCCAGCAGCTTAACGGGTGGCGAGCTATACAATGAGCAGTTCTTC.

This clonotype has a count of ten or more. Compared with germline, one end of the junction differs, possibly owing to a read error. J is TRBJ1-2 and V is TRBV29-1; the D gene is possibly TRBD1 (6 bases). In germline, CDR1 is SQVTM, CDR2 ANQGSEA. The CDR3 has 15 residues. The CDR3 DNA sequence: TGCAGCGTGGAAGGGTCTCCACAGGGAGTGATCGGCTACACCTTC. Residues: CSVEGSPQGVIGYTF.

This clonotype has ten or more counts. The rearrangement uses TRBV2 and TRBJ2-1, with 15 nucleotides matching TRBD2. Losses at the gene ends were 6 bases for V and 6 bases for J; bases not matched to a gene: 6. The germline V gene encodes CDR1 SNHLY and CDR2 FYNNEI. This CDR3 is 16 amino acids long. CDR3 sequence (DNA): TGTGCCAGCAGCGCGGGACTAGCGGGAGGCCTCAATGAGCAGTTCTTC. Protein sequence: CASSAGLAGGLNEQFF. Complete variable domain (other parts from reference TRBV2 and TRBJ2-1): EPEVTQTPSHQVTQMGQEVILRCVPISNHLYFYWYRQILGQKVEFLVSFYNNEISEKSEIFDDQFSVERPDGSNFTLKIRSTKLEDSAMYFCASSAGLAGGLNEQFFGPGTRLTVL.

Of note for this clonotype: A much larger clone lies one base from this, so it may be a read error. V and J are TRBV4-1 and TRBJ2-7; 11 bases are a match to TRBD1. V lost 6 bases to trimming and J lost 5 bases; unmatched junction nucleotides: 9. Per the germline V gene, CDR1 is MGHRA and CDR2 is YSYEKL. The CDR3 runs 15 residues. CDR3 in amino acids: CASSIKDRGQHEQYF. The CDR3 region has the DNA TGCGCCAGCAGTATTAAGGACAGGGGGCAGCACGAGCAGTACTTC.

This clonotype was observed a handful of times. Given a much more abundant clone one base away, this may be a read error. CDR3 in amino acids: CASSSSGQANEQYF. The CDR3 region has the DNA TGTGCCAGCAGCTCCTCGGGACAGGCGAACGAGCAGTACTTC. This sequence joins TRBV11-3 and TRBJ2-7; 8 bases agree with TRBD1. Germline V gene lookup returns CDR1 SGHNT and CDR2 YENEEA. The CDR3 runs to 14 residues. V was pared by 4 bases and J by 5 bases, with 7 bases of the junction left unmatched.

This clonotype was counted ten times or more. The chain joins TRBV12-3 or TRBV12-4 to TRBJ2-3; D gene ambiguous. The CDR3 runs to 12 residues. Trimming pared 3 bases from V and 6 bases from J, leaving 7 bases between. The CDR3 DNA reads as TGTGCCAGCAGTTTTGACGGGGATACGCAGTATTTT. Protein sequence: CASSFDGDTQYF.

V gene TRBV24-1 combines with J gene TRBJ1-5, with unresolved D. V lost 4 bases and J lost 14, with 17 bases in between. CDR3 length: 13 amino acids. Germline lookup yields CDR1 KGHDR and CDR2 SFDVKD. The CDR3 loop reads CATSEGGDANEHF. The CDR3 nucleotides read TGTGCCACCAGTGAAGGAGGTGACGCGAACGAGCATTTT.

At least ten counts were recorded for this clonotype. The V gene is TRBV29-1, the J gene TRBJ1-2, with 8 bases fitting TRBD1. J gave up 7 bases and V 2 bases, and 9 bases lay outside the gene matches. Germline V gene lookup returns CDR1 SQVTM and CDR2 ANQGSEA. The CDR3 is 14 residues long. The CDR3: CSVEKGAGGGGYTF. The CDR3 nucleotides are TGCAGCGTTGAAAAGGGGGCAGGGGGCGGTGGCTACACCTTC.

Details on this clonotype: A much larger clone differs by one base, so this may be a read error. The rearrangement links TRBV20-1 to TRBJ2-7; TRBD2 matches at 9 bases. From germline, CDR1 is DFQATT and CDR2 SNEGSKA (reference sequence). This CDR3 spans 13 amino acids. This CDR3 is CSAVAGAIYAQYF. In DNA, the CDR3 is TGCAGTGCTGTAGCGGGGGCGATCTACGCGCAGTACTTC.

This clonotype was found many times. The chain uses TRBV5-5 and TRBJ1-5; D not certain. This CDR3 comprises 13 residues. V gave up 4 bases and J gave up 0 bases, with 5 bases separating them. Germline lookup yields CDR1 SGHKS and CDR2 YYEKEE (reference sequence). This CDR3 is CASSINSNQPQHF. As DNA, the CDR3 is TGTGCCAGCAGCATCAATAGCAATCAGCCCCAGCATTTT. The full variable domain, rest sourced from reference TRBV5-5 and TRBJ1-5, is DAGVTQSPTHLIKTRGQQVTLRCSPISGHKSVSWYQQVLGQGPQFIFQYYEKEERGRGNFPDRFSARQFPNYSSELNVNALLLGDSALYLCASSINSNQPQHFGDGTRLSIL.

As regards this clonotype: A clone one base away is much larger, so this may be a read error. This chain uses TRBV7-9 with TRBJ2-1; TRBD2 matches at 9 bases. The V gene's germline CDR1 is SEHNR and CDR2 FQNEAQ (reference sequence). The CDR3 has 19 amino acids. J was trimmed by 3 bases and V by 1 base; bases with no gene match: 13. CDR3 region: CASSLESRAGGHYYNEQFF. The CDR3 DNA reads as TGTGCCAGCAGCTTAGAAAGTCGAGCGGGAGGCCACTACTACAATGAGCAGTTCTTC.

Notes on this clonotype: Being one base from a much bigger clone, this may be a read error. It is likely a read error, because the conserved phenylalanine at the end of the CDR3 is missing. The genes are TRBV5-4 and TRBJ1-2, with D uncertain. Trimming left V 0 bases short and J 0 bases short, with 3 bases between. Germline V gene lookup returns CDR1 SGHNT and CDR2 YYREEE (reference sequence). The CDR3 runs 13 residues. CDR3 nucleotides: TGTGCCAGCAGCTTGGTGACTAACTATGGCTACACCCTC. Protein product: CASSLVTNYGYTL.

This clonotype was found many times. The genes are TRBV12-3 or TRBV12-4 and TRBJ2-1; the match to TRBD2 covers 7 bases. The CDR3 is made up of 12 amino acids. V dropped 4 bases and J dropped 8; count of bases not matched to a gene: 2. The CDR3 here is CASSWGGDEQFF. The CDR3 nucleotides read TGTGCCAGCAGTTGGGGGGGGGATGAGCAGTTCTTC.

This clonotype was recorded a few times. Given a much more abundant clone one base away, this may be a read error. The J gene is TRBJ2-1, the V gene TRBV20-1, with TRBD2 identical over 10 bases. J lost 7 bases, V lost 0 bases, and 6 bases had no gene match. The CDR3 sequence is 15 residues long. Germline-derived CDR1 and CDR2 are DFQATT and SNEGSKA (reference sequence). The CDR3 DNA sequence: TGCAGTGCTAGAGATAGCCTAGCGGGGGCGAATGAGCAGTTCTTC. It is translated as CSARDSLAGANEQFF.

This clonotype was seen a few times. A single base separates this from a much larger clone, so it may be a read error. The CDR3 sequence is CASSLEHTEQFF. As DNA, the CDR3 is TGTGCCAGCAGCTTGGAGCACACTGAGCAGTTCTTC. The chain carries TRBV5-6 and TRBJ2-1; no reliable D call. This CDR3 spans 12 amino acids. V lost 0 bases to trimming and J lost 9 bases, with 7 bases between them. Germline CDR1 and CDR2: SGHDT and YYEEEE.

This clonotype was seen many times. This chain joins TRBV19 and TRBJ2-7, with a possible D match to TRBD2 (5 bases). Germline loops: CDR1 LNHDA, CDR2 SQIVND (reference sequence). V was trimmed by 10 bases and J by 3 bases, leaving 13 bases between them. The CDR3 contains 12 residues. The CDR3 here is CATSDSHYEQYF. DNA of the CDR3: TGTGCCACTTCGGACTCGCACTACGAGCAGTACTTC.

This clonotype was seen at least ten times. The chain recombines TRBV7-8 with TRBJ2-5; TRBD2 agrees at 12 bases. Losses at the gene ends were 5 bases for V and 1 base for J; bases not matched to a gene: 5. Germline lookup yields CDR1 SGHVS and CDR2 FQNEAQ. CDR3 length: 16 residues. This CDR3 is CASSILAGGTQETQYF. The CDR3, as DNA: TGTGCCAGCAGCATACTAGCGGGGGGCACCCAAGAGACCCAGTACTTC.

With regard to this clonotype: A single base separates this from a much larger clone, so it may be a read error. A read error is likely, as this CDR3 ends without the conserved phenylalanine or tryptophan. V and J are TRBV4-2 and TRBJ2-7; no clear D gene. CDR3 size: 15 residues. The germline V gene encodes CDR1 LGHNA and CDR2 YNFKEQ. With 1 base removed from V and 1 base from J, the gap between germline ends came to 11 bases. The CDR3 coding sequence is TGTGCCAGCAGCCAAGTAATGGGAAGGTCCTACGAGCAGTACTCC. Translating it yields CASSQVMGRSYEQYS.

This clonotype was counted many times. The V gene is TRBV20-1, the J gene TRBJ2-7, with TRBD2 matching 10 bases. This CDR3 has 15 amino acids. The ends lost 3 bases at V and 4 bases at J; junction bases unmatched: 9. The germline V gene encodes CDR1 DFQATT and CDR2 SNEGSKA (reference sequence). CDR3 sequence (DNA): TGCAGTGCTAGGGGGCCTAGCGGGAGTATATACGAGCAGTACTTC. This translates into CSARGPSGSIYEQYF.

This clonotype was recorded many times. CDR3 sequence: CATSGGGGTIQETQYF. In nucleotides, the CDR3 is TGTGCCACCAGTGGGGGTGGGGGGACAATTCAAGAGACCCAGTACTTC. The gene calls are TRBV24-1 and TRBJ2-5, with D possibly called TRBD1 or TRBD2 (6 bases each). Germline V gene data show CDR1 as KGHDR and CDR2 as SFDVKD. This CDR3 comprises 16 residues. V lost 5 bases and J 2 bases, leaving 17 bases between the germline ends.

Details on this clonotype: A clone one base away is much larger, so this may be a read error. The chain is built from TRBV12-3 or TRBV12-4 and TRBJ2-3; D perhaps matches TRBD2 (6 bases). V lost 6 bases and J lost 4, with 17 bases in between. The length of the CDR3 is 15 residues. The CDR3: CASSFLGLASDTQYF. The CDR3 nucleotides are TGTGCCAGCAGCTTCCTCGGGCTAGCGTCAGATACGCAGTATTTT.

The chain couples TRBV2 to TRBJ2-6, with unresolved D. Germline CDR1 is SNHLY and CDR2 is FYNNEI. V lost 7 bases and J lost 4, with 11 bases in between. This CDR3 has 14 residues. This CDR3 is CASTWGSGANVLTF. The CDR3 DNA sequence: TGTGCCAGCACTTGGGGTAGCGGGGCCAACGTCCTGACTTTC.

As for this clonotype: Just one base apart from a much larger clone, this may be a read error. This sequence joins TRBV7-2 and TRBJ1-2, with D unresolved. The CDR3 is 15 amino acids. In germline, CDR1 is SGHTA, CDR2 FQGNSA. Here the CDR3 reads CASSLVPNPNYGYPF. The DNA of the CDR3 is TGTGCCAGCAGCTTAGTCCCCAACCCTAACTATGGCTACCCCTTC.

J is TRBJ2-7 and V is TRBV7-9, with 8 positions matching TRBD1. CDR1 and CDR2 from the germline V gene are SEHNR and FQNEAQ (reference sequence). The V segment lost 4 bases and the J segment 7 bases; nucleotides outside the gene matches: 12. The CDR3 is 15 residues long. The chain's CDR3 is CASSSLDGTGQEQYF. CDR3 nucleotides: TGTGCCAGCAGCTCCCTGGACGGGACAGGTCAGGAGCAGTACTTC.

This clonotype was observed many times. The V and J genes are TRBV4-2 and TRBJ2-7; possible D gene TRBD2, 6 bases. CDR3 length equals 14 residues. Germline V CDR1 and CDR2: LGHNA, YNFKEQ. V was trimmed by 3 bases and J by 3 bases, leaving 12 bases between them. DNA for the CDR3: TGTGCCAGCAGCCAGGGGACTGCCGGCTACGAGCAGTACTTC. Protein sequence: CASSQGTAGYEQYF.

This clonotype was seen more than once but under ten times. The chain carries TRBV3-1 and TRBJ2-1; TRBD2 aligns across 10 bases. With V trimmed by 4 bases and J by 9 bases, 6 bases remained unmatched. This CDR3 region has 14 residues. Germline values: CDR1 LGHDT, CDR2 YNNKEL (reference sequence). Written as DNA, the CDR3 is TGTGCCAGCAGCCCCGGGGTAGCGGGAGGTGAGCAGTTCTTC. Residues: CASSPGVAGGEQFF.

Regarding this clonotype: Its ends do not fully match the called genes, so a read error is possible. The chain employs TRBV7-6 and TRBJ2-2; D is perhaps TRBD2 (6 bases). The CDR3 has 16 amino acids. Germline CDR1 is SGHVS and CDR2 is FNYEAQ. CDR3 nucleotide sequence: TGTGCCAGCGGCTTAGCTGCGGGGTTTGGCACCGGGGGGCTGTTTTTT. This codes for CASGLAAGFGTGGLFF. The full variable domain, completed using reference TRBV7-6 and TRBJ2-2, is GAGVSQSPRYKVTKRGQDVALRCDPISGHVSLYWYRQALGQGPEFLTYFNYEAQQDKSGLPNDRFSAERPEGSISTLTIQRTEQRDSAMYRCASGLAAGFGTGGLFFGEGSRLTVL.

This clonotype turned up a few times. The V and J genes are TRBV20-1 and TRBJ1-1, with D perhaps matching TRBD1 (6 bases). V lost 3 bases to trimming and J lost 6 bases, with 17 bases between them. Germline CDR1 and CDR2: DFQATT and SNEGSKA (reference sequence). This CDR3 contains 14 residues. The CDR3 DNA is TGCAGTGCTAGTCGCAGGGGAGCGTCCCCTGAAGCTTTCTTT. This gives the protein CSASRRGASPEAFF.